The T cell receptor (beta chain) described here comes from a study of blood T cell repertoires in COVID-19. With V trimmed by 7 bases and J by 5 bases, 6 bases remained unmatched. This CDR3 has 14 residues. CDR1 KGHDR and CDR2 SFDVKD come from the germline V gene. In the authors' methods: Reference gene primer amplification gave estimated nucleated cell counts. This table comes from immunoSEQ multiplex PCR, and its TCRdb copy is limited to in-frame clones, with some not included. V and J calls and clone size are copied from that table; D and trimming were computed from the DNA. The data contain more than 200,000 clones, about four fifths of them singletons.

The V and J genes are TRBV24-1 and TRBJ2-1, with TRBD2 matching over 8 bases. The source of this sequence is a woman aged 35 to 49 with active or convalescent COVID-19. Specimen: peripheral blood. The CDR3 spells CATRHSGKDNEQFF. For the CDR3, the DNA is TGTGCCACCAGACATAGCGGGAAGGACAATGAGCAGTTCTTC.